This T cell receptor beta chain was profiled in a study of blood T cell repertoires in COVID-19. Study context: Material from acute and convalescent COVID-19 was sourced from the United States, Italy and Spain.

In the original analysis: Quantification of nucleated cells was approximated via reference gene primer amplification. Some clones are missing from TCRdb's copy, which holds only in-frame ones; the method was immunoSEQ multiplex PCR. That table is the source of V, J and clone size, and D and trimming were worked out from the DNA. The sample has under 350,000 clones, around 84% seen once; the top ten hold 1.3%. With respect to this clone: The same CDR3 also results from other DNA sequences found in this sample.

Germline CDR1 reads SGDLS; CDR2 reads YYNGEE. This CDR3 is 15 amino acids long. The ends lost 1 base at V and 1 base at J; junction bases unmatched: 1. Sequenced input: peripheral blood. The gene calls are TRBV9 and TRBJ2-1; 8 bases align to TRBD1. The TCR comes from a man aged 65 to 79 with acute or convalescent COVID-19. CDR3 in DNA: TGTGCCAGCAGCGTAACAGGGGGATCCTACAATGAGCAGTTCTTC. Translation gives CASSVTGGSYNEQFF.